The TCR beta chain described here comes from a study of tumor-infiltrating lymphocytes in glioblastoma multiforme. Multiple V-beta primers and a C-beta primer amplified TCRB from RNA. Unique molecular identifiers were not described for the libraries. TCRdb fed the multiplex PCR reads into MiXCR, producing one record per CDR3 protein. This repertoire shows around 33,000 distinct CDR3 sequences, around 55% found once; its top ten account for approximately 35%. Germline CDR1 SQVTM, CDR2 ANQGSEA. CDR3 length equals 15 residues. V trimming: 3 bases; J trimming: 3 bases; junction bases outside the gene matches: 9.

Sequencing input: brain tumor tissue. The receptor was isolated from a male donor with glioblastoma. The chain uses TRBV29-1 and TRBJ1-2, with 8 bases fitting TRBD1. The CDR3 spells CSVDYSGGAYYGYTF. DNA for the CDR3: TGCAGCGTTGACTACTCAGGGGGCGCCTACTATGGCTACACCTTC.